The 29 T cell receptor beta chains listed next were all sequenced from one sample in a study of response to subunit inactivated influenza vaccine. TCRdb recomputed calls from the RT-PCR reads with MiXCR, one row per CDR3 protein. The sample has more than 450,000 distinct CDR3 sequences; over 9.5% are singletons. The source material was PBMCs from blood, sampled on the day of vaccination. The receptor source for this set is a man between 45 and 60 years old who received an inactivated influenza vaccine.

The chain recombines TRBV28 with TRBJ2-7, with TRBD2 matching 11 bases. Germline V gene lookup returns CDR1 MDHEN and CDR2 SYDVKM. J was trimmed by 5 bases and V by 6 bases; bases with no gene match: 6. CDR3 size: 14 residues. CDR3 nucleotides: TGTGCCAGCAGCGGACTAGCGGGTTCAAACGAGCAGTACTTC. Translating gives CASSGLAGSNEQYF. The entire variable domain, with the rest obtained from reference TRBV28 and TRBJ2-7, is as follows: DVKVTQSSRYLVKRTGEKVFLECVQDMDHENMFWYRQDPGLGLRLIYFSYDVKMKEKGDIPEGYSVSREKKERFSLILESASTNQTSMYLCASSGLAGSNEQYFGPGTRLTVT.

The V gene is TRBV7-2, the J gene TRBJ1-5; D gene ambiguous. CDR3 length equals 13 residues. The germline V gene has CDR1 SGHTA and CDR2 FQGNSA. V lost 5 bases and J 6 bases, leaving 11 bases between the germline ends. For the CDR3, the DNA is TGTGCCAGCAGCCCCGATACCCGTCAGCCCCAGCATTTT. It specifies CASSPDTRQPQHF.

This clonotype has a handful of counts. The V call is TRBV11-2, the J call TRBJ2-1; 7 bases align to TRBD1. From germline, CDR1 is SGHAT and CDR2 FQNNGV. CDR3 length: 16 residues. V trimming: 4 bases; J trimming: 5 bases; junction bases outside the gene matches: 11. CDR3 loop: CASSSKGAWLHNEQFF. The CDR3 DNA is TGTGCCAGCAGCTCAAAGGGGGCTTGGCTCCACAATGAGCAGTTCTTC.

The chain couples TRBV7-9 to TRBJ2-1; D possibly corresponds to TRBD2 (5 bases). Trimming took 1 base from V and 8 from J, leaving 9 bases between them. The CDR3 extends over 13 amino acids. Per the germline V gene, CDR1 is SEHNR and CDR2 is FQNEAQ (reference sequence). CDR3 DNA sequence: TGTGCCAGCAGCTTAGTCACTAGGGATGAGCAGTTCTTC. Amino acid sequence: CASSLVTRDEQFF.

This clonotype was seen at least ten times. This rearrangement joins TRBV12-3 or TRBV12-4 to TRBJ2-1; perhaps TRBD1 as D (6 bases). V lost 5 bases, J lost 9 bases, and 17 bases lay in between. CDR3 length equals 14 residues. CDR3 sequence reads: CASSKSTGPGEQFF. The CDR3 DNA reads TGTGCCAGCAGTAAGAGTACAGGGCCTGGTGAGCAGTTCTTC.

This clonotype was detected ten times or more. This chain uses TRBV12-3 or TRBV12-4 with TRBJ2-2; D remains ambiguous. The CDR3 is 14 residues long. V was clipped by 2 bases and J by 4 bases, with 8 bases between them. The chain's CDR3 is CASSLIRGTGELFF. CDR3 nucleotides: TGTGCCAGCAGTTTAATCCGTGGCACCGGGGAGCTGTTTTTT.

In this sample, this clonotype turned up many times. This chain connects TRBV21-1 to TRBJ2-7; the listed D gene, TRBD1, was not tested against the DNA. TRBV21-1 corresponds to a pseudogene. The length of the CDR3 is 17 residues. The chain's CDR3 is CASSEGGGLESSYEQYF. CDR3 in DNA: TGTGCCAGCAGCGAGGGGGGAGGACTCGAAAGCTCCTACGAGCAGTACTTC.

The sample holds a few counts of this clonotype. The genes are TRBV2 and TRBJ2-5; D may be TRBD1 (6 bases). Trimming shortened V by 3 bases and J by 3 bases, and 8 bases separated the two germline ends. Germline V lookup: CDR1 SNHLY, CDR2 FYNNEI. The CDR3 is 13 residues long. The DNA for the CDR3 is TGTGCCAGCAGTGATGAGGGGGAAGAGACCCAGTACTTC. This encodes CASSDEGEETQYF.

This clonotype was picked up a small number of times. The chain links TRBV18 to TRBJ2-7, with 9 nucleotides matching TRBD1. CDR3 length equals 15 residues. In germline, CDR1 is KGHSH, CDR2 LQKENI. V lost 5 bases, J lost 1 base, and 6 bases stayed unmatched. The CDR3 sequence: CASSITGGASYEQYF. The CDR3, as DNA: TGTGCCAGCTCAATTACAGGGGGCGCGTCCTACGAGCAGTACTTC.

The V and J genes are TRBV29-1 and TRBJ2-2; D possibly corresponds to TRBD1 (5 bases). Germline CDR1 and CDR2: SQVTM and ANQGSEA. The CDR3 contains 13 residues. Trimming shortened V by 6 bases and J by 6 bases, and 14 bases separated the two germline ends. The chain's CDR3 is CSVDSGWSGELFF. As DNA, the CDR3 is TGCAGCGTCGATTCAGGGTGGTCCGGGGAGCTGTTTTTT.

A few counts support this clonotype. This chain links TRBV12-3 or TRBV12-4 with TRBJ1-3; D uncertain. V was cut by 4 bases and J by 2 bases, with 6 bases left in between. The CDR3 is 13 residues long. CDR3: CASSSTTGNTIYF. The CDR3 DNA reads as TGTGCCAGCAGTTCCACGACTGGAAACACCATATATTTT.

This clonotype was counted a few times. V is TRBV5-1 and J is TRBJ1-2; D remains unclear. CDR1 SGHRS and CDR2 YFSETQ come from the germline V gene. The V end lost 2 bases, the J end lost 8 bases, and 13 bases lay between the germline ends. This CDR3 has 13 amino acids. CDR3 protein: CASSFSPTRGYTF. Here the CDR3 DNA reads TGCGCCAGCAGCTTCTCACCAACGCGGGGCTACACCTTC.

This clonotype was observed a handful of times. The chain carries TRBV6-1 and TRBJ2-7; 8 positions agree with TRBD1. This CDR3 region has 15 residues. The V gene's germline CDR1 is MNHNS and CDR2 SASEGT. V trimming: 4 bases; J trimming: 2 bases; junction bases outside the gene matches: 7. This chain's CDR3 is CASSGPGQGAYEQYF. The CDR3 DNA is TGTGCCAGCAGTGGCCCCGGACAGGGAGCCTACGAGCAGTACTTC.

This clonotype was seen a handful of times. The chain recombines TRBV29-1 with TRBJ1-1; a possible D gene is TRBD1 (5 bases). Looked up from germline, CDR1 is SQVTM and CDR2 is ANQGSEA. Trimming left V 5 bases short and J 3 bases short, with 16 bases between. The CDR3 is 14 amino acids. This chain's CDR3 is CSVPRQGWDTEAFF. CDR3 nucleotide sequence: TGCAGCGTTCCAAGGCAGGGATGGGACACTGAAGCTTTCTTT.

This chain joins TRBV18 and TRBJ2-5; no clear D. The length of the CDR3 is 14 residues. Germline CDR1 reads KGHSH; CDR2 reads LQKENI. The V end was cut by 2 bases, the J end by 0 bases, with 7 bases between. CDR3 sequence (DNA): TGTGCCAGCTCACCAAAGTCCCACCAAGAGACCCAGTACTTC. This encodes CASSPKSHQETQYF.

The rearrangement uses TRBV10-3 and TRBJ2-5; D unclear. Germline lookup yields CDR1 ENHRY and CDR2 SYGVKD. V lost 3 bases to trimming and J lost 3 bases, with 11 bases between them. CDR3 length: 14 amino acids. CDR3 sequence reads: CAISDSVTEETQYF. CDR3 in DNA: TGTGCCATCAGTGATTCGGTAACAGAAGAGACCCAGTACTTC.

As regards this clonotype: At one end, the junction sequence differs from germline, possibly due to a read error. CDR3 loop: CASRIGGSGNTMYF. The DNA of the CDR3 is TGTGCCAGCAGAATAGGGGGATCTGGAAACACCATGTATTTT. The J gene is TRBJ1-3, the V gene TRBV12-3 or TRBV12-4; TRBD1 is a possible D gene (6 bases). The CDR3 contains 14 residues.

V is TRBV5-1 and J is TRBJ2-3; D is unclear. The CDR3 totals 15 residues. The germline gives CDR1 SGHRS, CDR2 YFSETQ. Trimming pared 0 bases from V and 4 bases from J, leaving 12 bases between. CDR3 sequence: CASSLGLLSADTQYF. CDR3 DNA: TGCGCCAGCAGCTTGGGACTTCTGAGCGCAGATACGCAGTATTTT.

The J gene is TRBJ2-5, the V gene TRBV12-3 or TRBV12-4; D is uncertain. V was clipped by 6 bases and J by 5 bases, with 16 bases between them. This CDR3 comprises 14 residues. The CDR3 region is CASSPRRVRETQYF. The DNA for the CDR3 is TGTGCCAGCAGCCCTCGTCGGGTAAGGGAGACCCAGTACTTC.

The CDR3 is CASSLLAGGLHNEQFF. CDR3 coding DNA: TGTGCCAGCAGCCTCCTAGCGGGAGGGCTACACAATGAGCAGTTCTTC. The rearrangement uses TRBV7-2 and TRBJ2-1, with 12 bases fitting TRBD2. The CDR3 sequence is 16 residues long. Germline-derived CDR1 and CDR2 are SGHTA and FQGNSA. Germline trimming cut 5 bases from V and 5 bases from J; bases unmatched to any gene: 7.

J is TRBJ2-5 and V is TRBV5-8; D might be TRBD1 or TRBD2, each matching 5 bases. V dropped 5 bases and J dropped 3 bases, with 11 bases sitting between them. The CDR3 runs to 13 residues. CDR1 SGHTS and CDR2 YDEGEE come from the germline V gene. CDR3 DNA: TGTGCCAGCAGTAGGGACGCTGAAGAGACCCAGTACTTC. Translation gives CASSRDAEETQYF.

This clonotype has ten or more counts. DNA for the CDR3: TGTGCCAGCAGTTACTTTGGACAGTCCCAAGAGACCCAGTACTTC. This encodes CASSYFGQSQETQYF. The rearrangement links TRBV6-2 or TRBV6-3 to TRBJ2-5, with D perhaps TRBD1 (6 bases). V lost 1 base and J 1 base, leaving 10 bases between the germline ends. Germline loops: CDR1 MNHEY, CDR2 SVGEGT. The CDR3 contains 15 residues.

This clonotype was seen ten or more times. The CDR3 DNA is TGTGCCAGCAGCACCCCGGACAGGACCAAAAACATTCAGTACTTC. Its translation: CASSTPDRTKNIQYF. V and J are TRBV7-2 and TRBJ2-4; 7 positions agree with TRBD1. V was pared by 5 bases and J by 2 bases, with 6 bases of the junction left unmatched. This CDR3 is built from 15 residues. CDR1 SGHTA and CDR2 FQGNSA come from the germline V gene.

In this sample, this clonotype turned up a few times. The rearrangement links TRBV18 to TRBJ2-1; weak D call: TRBD2 (7 bases). The CDR3 loop spans 14 amino acids. The germline V and J ends were trimmed by 6 bases and 10 bases, with 19 bases remaining between them. CDR1 is KGHSH, CDR2 LQKENI, per germline. The CDR3 loop reads CASSLKGGAGEQFF. Written as DNA, the CDR3 is TGTGCCAGCTCCCTTAAAGGGGGGGCTGGAGAGCAGTTCTTC.

This clonotype was picked up many times. The chain recombines TRBV7-2 with TRBJ1-5; no clear D. Trimming removed 0 bases at V and 0 bases at J, with 3 bases between. Germline CDR1 reads SGHTA; CDR2 reads FQGNSA. This CDR3 region has 14 residues. The CDR3 DNA reads as TGTGCCAGCAGCTTAGCGTATAGCAATCAGCCCCAGCATTTT. Translating gives CASSLAYSNQPQHF.

This clonotype showed up just a few times. The chain links TRBV5-1 to TRBJ2-6; a weak D match, TRBD1 (6 bases). CDR1 SGHRS and CDR2 YFSETQ come from the germline V gene. V was pared by 0 bases and J by 0 bases, with 13 bases between. The CDR3 covers 18 residues. The DNA for the CDR3 is TGCGCCAGCAGCTTGGCCCCGACAGGTGACTCTGGGGCCAACGTCCTGACTTTC. This encodes CASSLAPTGDSGANVLTF.

CDR3 nucleotides: TGTGCCATCAGTGAAAATTCCGGGAACAATGAGCAGTTCTTC. Its protein is CAISENSGNNEQFF. V and J are TRBV10-3 and TRBJ2-1, with D possibly TRBD2 on 5 matching bases. In germline, CDR1 is ENHRY, CDR2 SYGVKD. The CDR3 spans 14 residues. Trimming removed 3 bases from V and 5 bases from J, with 11 bases in between.

A few counts support this clonotype. This rearrangement joins TRBV29-1 to TRBJ1-2; D gene ambiguous. The V end was cut by 1 base, the J end by 7 bases, with 13 bases between. The CDR3 consists of 13 residues. Per the germline V gene, CDR1 is SQVTM and CDR2 is ANQGSEA. DNA of the CDR3: TGCAGCGTTGAAGGGGTCAGGATAGGTGGCTACACCTTC. It is translated as CSVEGVRIGGYTF.

The chain is built from TRBV13 and TRBJ2-7; 8 bases agree with TRBD1. The trim removed 4 bases at V and 7 bases at J, leaving 6 bases unmatched. The germline V gene encodes CDR1 PRHDT and CDR2 FYEKMQ (reference sequence). The CDR3 runs to 13 residues. The CDR3 coding sequence is TGTGCCAGCAGCTCGACAGGGGTCCTGGAGCAGTACTTC. Its protein is CASSSTGVLEQYF.